The entry that follows covers one T cell receptor beta chain sequence. Frequency alone marks this clonotype as large (0.1 to 1%); no count is stored. What this receptor recognizes is not known. The sequencer was a NextSeq 550. A Human TCR Profiling Kit was used to prepare UMI-labeled 5' RACE TCRbeta libraries. Every TCRbeta library was prepared in parallel with an identical number of PCR cycles. Processing in the source paper ran as follows. Between about 2,600 and 18,000 functional CDR3beta clonotypes were contained in each TCRbeta library. MIGEC 1.2.9 was used for UMI extraction and consensus assembly, with a minimum of three reads required per UMI. MiXCR 3.0.3 was used to extract in-frame CDR3beta repertoires. Each sample was downsampled to 42,000 randomly selected UMIs before diversity metrics were calculated in VDJtools 1.2.1. For each sample pair, the repertoire overlap metrics D, R and F2 were calculated in VDJtools using the top 3,000 clones. One entry per CDR3 protein sequence results from the TCRdb reprocessing of the reads, with DNA left out. The V and J calls follow TCRdb's processing rather than the paper's. The sample table on file contains about 6,700 distinct CDR3 sequences. The ten largest clones add up to 15% to 20% of the sample.

This record comes from a study of human CD8 memory T cell subsets (dated by TCRdb to 2020 to 2022). General notes on the study: TCRbeta repertoires of stem-like (TSTEM), progenitor exhausted-like (TPEX) and effector memory CD8+ T cell subsets were compared to assess their clonal relationships. TCRbeta repertoires were obtained from TSTEM, TPEX and effector memory subsets contributed by each of roughly six donors.

Reading the germline V gene (reference sequence) gives CDR1 LNHDA and CDR2 SQIVND. The CDR3, cysteine through phenylalanine, is 15 amino acids long. No DNA is recorded. CCR7+ PD-1+ TIGIT+ early differentiated memory cells with dysfunctional, exhausted-like traits were defined as progenitor exhausted-like memory CD8+ T cells (TPEX). Density gradient separation was used to isolate peripheral blood mononuclear cells from healthy donor buffy coats. Negative magnetic separation using EasySep or MojoSort CD8+ T cell isolation kits was how the study enriched total CD8+ T cells. An RNeasy Mini Kit was used to extract total RNA from duplicate vials of roughly 150,000 sorted CD8+ T cells per subset. PBMCs were used either fresh or after cryopreservation in fetal bovine serum containing around 10% DMSO. Fluorescence-activated cell sorting on a FACSAria III was used to sort CD8+ T cell subsets to purity. Results and caveats for the whole study, not just this receptor: Only TCRbeta chains were sequenced, and repertoire comparisons were based on six donors, with testing performed by paired t-tests and Bonferroni correction. TSTEM and TPEX subsets showed similarly high normalized Shannon-Wiener diversity, whereas effector memory subsets were comparatively less diverse. Clonotypes were shared with effector memory cells by both stem-like subsets, but only minimal overlap was found between TSTEM and TPEX repertoires, suggesting distinct antigen spectra. Greater repertoire diversity in TSTEM than in TPEX subsets was suggested by Chao1 estimates, potentially reflecting a broader range of specificities.

This chain joins TRBV19 to TRBJ2-1; TCRdb names TRBD2, which stays unverified in the absence of DNA. This sequence was found in a human donor in good health. The sequenced sample was CD8+ T cells from PBMCs. The CDR3 region has the sequence CASSIYGGGAGEQFF.